This TCR beta chain appears in the sequencing data of a study of OX40 agonist ivuxolimab in advanced cancers. TCRdb keeps only in-frame clones here, not all; method: immunoSEQ multiplex PCR. Of tens of thousands of clones in the sample, 87% were seen once. CDR3 length equals 11 residues. The V gene's germline CDR1 is DFQATT and CDR2 SNEGSKA (reference sequence). V gave up 1 base and J gave up 5 bases, with 4 bases separating them. The chain recombines TRBV20-1 with TRBJ2-3; D unclear. The specimen was CD4+ or CD8+ T cells sorted from blood, collected in a trial of the OX40 agonist ivuxolimab. This TCR derives from an adult with an advanced solid tumor such as melanoma, head and neck, liver or kidney cancer. The DNA for the CDR3 is TGCAGTGCTAGAGTCATAGATACGCAGTATTTT. This codes for CSARVIDTQYF.